This T cell receptor (beta chain) was obtained from a study of T cells after yellow fever vaccination. TCRdb reanalysed the 5' RACE reads using MiXCR and keeps one entry per CDR3 protein. Of tens of thousands of distinct CDR3 sequences listed, 6% to 7.5% were seen once; the top ten hold 35% to 40%. This clonotype came up many times. Sequenced material: CD8+ T cells sorted from PBMCs, taken 15 days after the yellow fever booster vaccination. This TCR derives from a young man who received the YFV17D yellow fever vaccine.

CDR3 nucleotide sequence: TGTGCCAGTAGTATACCGGGTAGCGGGATCTACAATGAGCAGTTCTTC. Residues: CASSIPGSGIYNEQFF. The chain joins TRBV19 to TRBJ2-1; 8 bases fit TRBD2. This CDR3 has 16 residues. After removal of 2 bases from V and 3 bases from J, the junction contained 6 bases not matched to a gene. The V gene's germline CDR1 is LNHDA and CDR2 SQIVND (reference sequence).